Shown below are 15 T cell receptor beta chains from a single sample sequenced in a study of blood T cell repertoires in COVID-19. The assay was immunoSEQ multiplex PCR, and TCRdb's table has in-frame clones only and misses some. In the table there are approximately 300,000 clones, 87% of which are singletons. Sequencing used peripheral blood. The source of these receptors is a woman between 45 and 65 years old who had recovered from COVID-19.

The genes are TRBV5-1 and TRBJ1-1, with D possibly being TRBD1 (6 bases). The V end lost 5 bases, the J end lost 7 bases, and 15 bases lay between the germline ends. The germline V gene has CDR1 SGHRS and CDR2 YFSETQ. This CDR3 comprises 13 residues. The CDR3, as DNA: TGCGCCAGCAGACCCGGGGGGCTCGGTGAAGCTTTCTTT. Residues: CASRPGGLGEAFF.

This clone occurred once. The J gene is TRBJ2-2, the V gene TRBV13, with a possible D match to TRBD2 (6 bases). Germline V gives CDR1 PRHDT, CDR2 FYEKMQ (reference sequence). V was shortened by 5 bases and J by 5 bases, with 9 bases between the two germline ends. CDR3 length equals 13 residues. CDR3 DNA sequence: TGTGCCAGCAGCCCCCGGGGGACCGGGGAGCTGTTTTTT. It specifies CASSPRGTGELFF.

The V and J genes are TRBV4-3 and TRBJ2-7; D gene uncertain. The CDR3 totals 14 residues. Germline V lookup: CDR1 LGHNA, CDR2 YSLEER. V was trimmed by 1 base and J by 2 bases, leaving 9 bases between them. CDR3 in amino acids: CASSQGGGPYEQYF. CDR3 sequence (DNA): TGCGCCAGCAGCCAAGGAGGCGGCCCCTACGAGCAGTACTTC.

The chain employs TRBV5-4 and TRBJ2-5, with 9 nucleotides matching TRBD1. The germline CDR1 and CDR2 sequences are SGHNT and YYREEE (reference sequence). The CDR3 loop spans 16 amino acids. With V trimmed by 2 bases and J by 0 bases, 5 bases remained unmatched. CDR3 loop: CASSLGTGSNQETQYF. The CDR3 bases are TGTGCCAGCAGCTTAGGGACAGGGTCGAACCAAGAGACCCAGTACTTC.

The rearrangement uses TRBV11-3 and TRBJ2-2; D is uncertain. This CDR3 is 13 amino acids long. The germline V gene encodes CDR1 SGHNT and CDR2 YENEEA. Trimming removed 5 bases from V and 3 bases from J, with 7 bases in between. CDR3 DNA sequence: TGTGCCAGCAGCCTTGAGTACACCGGGGAGCTGTTTTTT. Protein sequence: CASSLEYTGELFF.

V is TRBV27 and J is TRBJ2-3; 12 bases line up with TRBD2. The CDR3 extends over 15 amino acids. From germline, CDR1 is MNHEY and CDR2 SMNVEV (reference sequence). V shed 5 bases, J shed 3 bases, and the junction held 3 bases outside the gene matches. DNA of the CDR3: TGTGCCAGCAGTATTCTAGCGGGAGGGACAGATACGCAGTATTTT. Amino acid sequence: CASSILAGGTDTQYF.

In DNA, the CDR3 is TGTGCCAGCAGCTTCATGGGGACAGAGAACACTGAAGCTTTCTTT. Residues: CASSFMGTENTEAFF. This rearrangement joins TRBV7-2 to TRBJ1-1, with TRBD1 identical over 7 bases. Unmatched junction bases numbered 5, after V lost 3 bases and J lost 1 base. The CDR3 loop spans 15 amino acids. The germline V gene has CDR1 SGHTA and CDR2 FQGNSA.

The chain uses TRBV3-1 (or the pseudogene TRBV3-2) and TRBJ2-3; tentatively, D is TRBD2 (6 bases). CDR3 length: 17 amino acids. V was trimmed by 2 bases and J by 1 base, leaving 16 bases between them. CDR1 and CDR2 from the germline V gene are LGHDT and YNNKEL (reference sequence). The CDR3 region has the DNA TGTGCCAGCAGCCAATTGGGTGGCGGGGCCGGCACAGATACGCAGTATTTT. Protein product: CASSQLGGGAGTDTQYF.

With respect to this clone: At one end, the junction sequence differs from germline, possibly due to a read error. The chain joins TRBV7-7 to TRBJ2-7; 9 bases line up with TRBD1. Germline CDR1 reads SSHAT; CDR2 reads FNYEAQ (reference sequence). This CDR3 spans 18 amino acids. The CDR3 bases are TGTGCTAGCAGCTTATCGTCCCGGGACAGGGACAGGGTCTACGAGCAGTACTTC. Amino acid sequence: CASSLSSRDRDRVYEQYF.

This chain joins TRBV3-1 (or the pseudogene TRBV3-2) and TRBJ1-3, with D perhaps matching TRBD1 (6 bases). The V gene's germline CDR1 is LGHDT and CDR2 YNNKEL (reference sequence). The length of the CDR3 is 13 residues. V dropped 1 base and J dropped 8 bases, with 9 bases sitting between them. This CDR3 reads CASSQVQGDTIYF. The CDR3 region has the DNA TGTGCCAGCAGCCAAGTACAGGGAGACACCATATATTTT.

This chain uses TRBV29-1 with TRBJ1-1; D is possibly TRBD1 (5 bases). The germline V and J ends were trimmed by 7 bases and 2 bases, with 11 bases remaining between them. The CDR3 has 12 residues. Germline CDR1 is SQVTM and CDR2 is ANQGSEA. The CDR3 DNA is TGCAGCGCCCGACAGTTAAACACTGAAGCTTTCTTT. Translation gives CSARQLNTEAFF.

The chain has TRBV12-5 and TRBJ1-2; no reliable D call. The germline V and J ends were trimmed by 2 bases and 8 bases, with 12 bases remaining between them. Germline V gene lookup returns CDR1 LGHNT and CDR2 FRNRAP. The CDR3 contains 13 residues. In DNA form, the CDR3 reads TGTGCTAGTGGTTTGTACACGACACGGGGCTACACCTTC. It translates to CASGLYTTRGYTF.

The gene calls are TRBV30 and TRBJ1-2; 7 nucleotides line up with TRBD1. The CDR3 totals 13 residues. Germline V lookup: CDR1 GTSNPN, CDR2 SVGIG (reference sequence). After removal of 3 bases from V and 4 bases from J, the junction contained 5 bases not matched to a gene. CDR3 sequence: CAWRETGIYGYTF. The CDR3 region has the DNA TGTGCCTGGAGGGAGACAGGGATCTATGGCTACACCTTC.

The chain is built from TRBV6-2 or TRBV6-3 and TRBJ1-2; 9 bases map to TRBD1. This CDR3 spans 17 amino acids. Germline values: CDR1 MNHEY, CDR2 SVGEGT. Germline trimming cut 6 bases from V and 5 bases from J; bases unmatched to any gene: 16. DNA of the CDR3: TGTGCCAGCAGCCCTGCCCAGGCACAGGGGGCTCGGTATGGCTACACCTTC. Protein sequence: CASSPAQAQGARYGYTF.

This clone was found once. The chain employs TRBV6-2 or TRBV6-3 and TRBJ1-2, with D perhaps matching TRBD1 (5 bases). V was clipped by 0 bases and J by 2 bases, with 10 bases between them. This CDR3 contains 15 residues. The germline CDR1 and CDR2 sequences are MNHEY and SVGEGT. The CDR3 here is CASSYSRQGNYGYTF. The CDR3 DNA reads as TGTGCCAGCAGTTACTCTCGGCAGGGCAACTATGGCTACACCTTC.